The 4 T cell receptor beta chains below were found in one sample sequenced in a study of blood T cell repertoires in COVID-19 (TCRdb year 2020). The library relied on the immunoSEQ multiplex PCR assay. The table was pulled from immuneACCESS by TCRdb, which kept in-frame rearrangements only. Such tables lose some clones; where checked, under half of the loss comes from unresolved V genes, and the rest has no known cause. The sample data list about 46,000 clones, and 75% to 90% of these were observed just once. In total, the top ten clones hold 15% to 17% of the sample. Sequencing was carried out using peripheral blood. These receptors originate from a human donor in a cohort sampled during active COVID-19. The donor label of this sample is uncertain.

CDR3: CATSTGTSGGGEQYF. The CDR3 coding sequence is TGTGCCACCAGCACCGGGACTAGCGGGGGGGGTGAGCAGTACTTC. V and J are TRBV15 and TRBJ2-7, with 16 bases matching TRBD2. CDR1 is LNHNV and CDR2 is YYDKDF in the germline V gene (reference sequence). This CDR3 has 15 residues. V shed 4 bases and J 7 bases; nucleotides not matched to a gene: 4.

The chain joins TRBV3-1 (or the pseudogene TRBV3-2) to TRBJ1-5, with TRBD1 identical over 12 bases. The germline V gene encodes CDR1 LGHDT and CDR2 YNNKEL (reference sequence). This CDR3 is built from 15 residues. V was clipped by 5 bases and J by 8 bases; unmatched bases: 7. The CDR3 region has the DNA TGTGCCAGCAGCTTAGGGACAGGGGGCAGGGAGCCCCAGCATTTT. This encodes CASSLGTGGREPQHF.

The V gene is TRBV29-1, the J gene TRBJ2-7; D is perhaps TRBD2 (6 bases). V was pared by 1 base and J by 3 bases, with 13 bases between. The CDR3 has 14 residues. Germline assignment: CDR1 SQVTM and CDR2 ANQGSEA. CDR3 nucleotide sequence: TGCAGCGTTGAAGTGGCGGGGTCGATCTACGAGCAGTACTTC. This encodes CSVEVAGSIYEQYF.

The J gene is TRBJ1-3, the V gene TRBV5-1, with D tentatively TRBD1 (5 bases). The CDR3 sequence is 16 residues long. V was cut by 4 bases and J by 0 bases, with 14 bases left in between. Germline V gene data show CDR1 as SGHRS and CDR2 as YFSETQ. The CDR3, as DNA: TGCGCCAGCAGCCGGGGGACCGCCGACTCTGGAAACACCATATATTTT. Encoded protein: CASSRGTADSGNTIYF.